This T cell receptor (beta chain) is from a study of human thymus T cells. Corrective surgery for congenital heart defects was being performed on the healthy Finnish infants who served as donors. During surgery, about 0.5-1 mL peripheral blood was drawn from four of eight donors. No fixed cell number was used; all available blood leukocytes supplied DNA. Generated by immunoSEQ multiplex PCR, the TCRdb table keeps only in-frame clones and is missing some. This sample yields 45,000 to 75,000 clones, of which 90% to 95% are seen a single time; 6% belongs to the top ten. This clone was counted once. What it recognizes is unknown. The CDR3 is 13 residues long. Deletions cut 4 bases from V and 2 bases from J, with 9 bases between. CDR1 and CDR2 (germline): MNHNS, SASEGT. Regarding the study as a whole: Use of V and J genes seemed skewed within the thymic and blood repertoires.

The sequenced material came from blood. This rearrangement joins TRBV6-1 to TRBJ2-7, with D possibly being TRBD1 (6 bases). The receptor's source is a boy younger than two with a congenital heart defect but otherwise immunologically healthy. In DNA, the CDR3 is TGTGCCAGCAGTGCCCGGACAGCCTACGAGCAGTACTTC. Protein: CASSARTAYEQYF.